This T cell receptor beta chain was identified in a study of blood T cell repertoires in COVID-19. Recruits, aged roughly 18 to 95 years, lived in approximately 26 US areas. Germline loops: CDR1 SGHVS, CDR2 FNYEAQ. Trimming stripped 0 bases from V and 5 bases from J, with 13 bases between. The CDR3 is 16 amino acids. This table comes from immunoSEQ multiplex PCR, and its TCRdb copy is limited to in-frame clones, with some not included. This sample has roughly 130,000 clones, with 70% to 85% found just once. This TCR was sampled from a man aged 50 or older who had recovered from COVID-19. V usage is TRBV7-6 and J usage is TRBJ2-2; TRBD2 might be the D (6 bases). The sample was PBMCs or T cells enriched from blood (not recorded which). The chain's CDR3 is CASSLAQEGATGELFF. The CDR3 region has the DNA TGTGCCAGCAGCTTAGCGCAGGAGGGAGCAACCGGGGAGCTGTTTTTT. Drawing the rest from reference TRBV7-6 and TRBJ2-2, the complete variable domain is GAGVSQSPRYKVTKRGQDVALRCDPISGHVSLYWYRQALGQGPEFLTYFNYEAQQDKSGLPNDRFSAERPEGSISTLTIQRTEQRDSAMYRCASSLAQEGATGELFFGEGSRLTVL.